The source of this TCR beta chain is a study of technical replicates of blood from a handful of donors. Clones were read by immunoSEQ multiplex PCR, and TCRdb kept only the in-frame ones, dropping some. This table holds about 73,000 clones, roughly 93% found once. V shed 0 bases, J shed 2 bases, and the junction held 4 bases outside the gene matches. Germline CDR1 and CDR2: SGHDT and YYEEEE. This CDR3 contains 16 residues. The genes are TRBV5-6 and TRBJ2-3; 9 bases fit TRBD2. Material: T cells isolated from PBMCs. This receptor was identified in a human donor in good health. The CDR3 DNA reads TGTGCCAGCAGCTTGGGGCTAGCGGGGTTCACAGATACGCAGTATTTT. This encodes CASSLGLAGFTDTQYF. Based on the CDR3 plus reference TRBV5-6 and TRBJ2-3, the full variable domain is DAGVTQSPTHLIKTRGQQVTLRCSPKSGHDTVSWYQQALGQGPQFIFQYYEEEERQRGNFPDRFSGHQFPNYSSELNVNALLLGDSALYLCASSLGLAGFTDTQYFGPGTRLTVL.